The clone carrying this TCR beta chain appeared many times. Its cognate antigen is unknown. These data originate in a study of HIV-infected patients and healthy controls. Whole-study results and caveats: In healthy controls, MAIT alpha CDR3s were common; in HIV+ repertoires, severely depleted.

The CDR3 runs 15 residues. CDR1 is LNHDA and CDR2 is SQIVND in the germline V gene (reference sequence). V shed 3 bases and J shed 0 bases, with 9 bases lying between them. Reverse transcription used approximately 500 ng RNA and constant-region primers for alpha and beta. Alpha and beta chain libraries were made separately by chain-specific third strand synthesis with multiplexing indices. TCRdb analysed the 5' RACE reads with MiXCR anew, one entry per CDR3 protein. The sample holds about 14,000 distinct CDR3 sequences, roughly an eighth seen once. Antiretroviral therapy had run roughly three months, about 14 weeks, before follow-up blood collection. Whole blood was used without fractionation, so all unsorted peripheral T cells were included.

The source of this sequence is an adult with HIV infection. The donor label of this sample is uncertain. The rearrangement links TRBV19 to TRBJ1-3; no firm D call. The specimen was blood, collected during antiretroviral therapy. CDR3 nucleotides: TGTGCCAGTAGTATTACCATCAACTCTGGAAACACCATATATTTT. Amino acids: CASSITINSGNTIYF.